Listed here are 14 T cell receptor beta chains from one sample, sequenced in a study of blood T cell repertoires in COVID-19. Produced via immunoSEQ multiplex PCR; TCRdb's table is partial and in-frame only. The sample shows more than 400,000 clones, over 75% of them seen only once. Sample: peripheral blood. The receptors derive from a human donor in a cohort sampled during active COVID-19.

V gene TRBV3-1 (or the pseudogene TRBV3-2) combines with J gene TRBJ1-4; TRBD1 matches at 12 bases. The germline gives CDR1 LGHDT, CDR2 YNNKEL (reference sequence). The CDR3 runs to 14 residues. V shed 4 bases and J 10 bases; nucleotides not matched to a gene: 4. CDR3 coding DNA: TGTGCCAGCAGCCCGGGACAGGGGGCGCGAAAACTGTTTTTT. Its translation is CASSPGQGARKLFF.

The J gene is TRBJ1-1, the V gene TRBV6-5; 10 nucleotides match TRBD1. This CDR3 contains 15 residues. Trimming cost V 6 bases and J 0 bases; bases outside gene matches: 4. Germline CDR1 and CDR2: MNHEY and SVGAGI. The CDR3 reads CASSGTGVMNTEAFF. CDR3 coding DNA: TGTGCCAGCAGCGGGACAGGGGTTATGAACACTGAAGCTTTCTTT.

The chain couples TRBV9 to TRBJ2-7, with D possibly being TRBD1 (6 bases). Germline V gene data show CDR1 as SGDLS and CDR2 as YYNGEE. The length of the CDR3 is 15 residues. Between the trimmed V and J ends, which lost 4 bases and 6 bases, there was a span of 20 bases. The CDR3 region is CASSIRDTEWGEQYF. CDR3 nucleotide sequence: TGTGCCAGCAGCATCCGGGACACGGAGTGGGGCGAGCAGTACTTC.

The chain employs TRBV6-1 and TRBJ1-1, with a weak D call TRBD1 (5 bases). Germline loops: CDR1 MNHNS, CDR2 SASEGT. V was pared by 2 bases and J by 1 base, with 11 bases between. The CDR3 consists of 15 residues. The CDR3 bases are TGTGCCAGCAGTGAACGATCAGGGCCGAACACTGAAGCTTTCTTT. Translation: CASSERSGPNTEAFF.

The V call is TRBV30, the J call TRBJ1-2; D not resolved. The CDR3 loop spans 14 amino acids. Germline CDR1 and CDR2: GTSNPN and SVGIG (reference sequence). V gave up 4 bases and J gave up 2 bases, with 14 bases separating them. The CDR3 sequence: CAWNEPGINYGYTF. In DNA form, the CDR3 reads TGTGCCTGGAACGAGCCGGGGATCAACTATGGCTACACCTTC.

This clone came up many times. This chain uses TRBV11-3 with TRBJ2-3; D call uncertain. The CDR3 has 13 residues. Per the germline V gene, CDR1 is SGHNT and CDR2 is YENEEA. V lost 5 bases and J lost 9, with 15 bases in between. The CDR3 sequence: CASSPNLGLTQYF. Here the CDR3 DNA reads TGTGCCAGCAGCCCCAACCTAGGCTTGACGCAGTATTTT.

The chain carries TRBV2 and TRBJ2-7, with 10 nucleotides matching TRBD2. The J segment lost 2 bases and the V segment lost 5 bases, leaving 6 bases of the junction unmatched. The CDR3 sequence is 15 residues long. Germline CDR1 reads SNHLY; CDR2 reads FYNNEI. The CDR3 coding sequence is TGTGCCAGCAGTCGGACTAGCGGAGGGGCCTACGAGCAGTACTTC. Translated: CASSRTSGGAYEQYF.

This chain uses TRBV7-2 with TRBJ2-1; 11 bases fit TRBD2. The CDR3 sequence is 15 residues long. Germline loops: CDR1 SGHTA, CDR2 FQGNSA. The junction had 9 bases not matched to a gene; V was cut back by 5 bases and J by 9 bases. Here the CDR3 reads CASSTGTSGGVEQFF. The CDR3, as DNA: TGTGCCAGCAGCACCGGGACTAGCGGAGGGGTTGAGCAGTTCTTC.

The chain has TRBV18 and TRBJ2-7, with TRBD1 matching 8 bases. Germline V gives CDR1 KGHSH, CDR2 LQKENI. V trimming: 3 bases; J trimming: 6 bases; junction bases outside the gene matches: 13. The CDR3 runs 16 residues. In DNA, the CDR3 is TGTGCCAGCTCACCTTTGCAGGGACAGGAGTCTGGCGAGCAGTACTTC. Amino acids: CASSPLQGQESGEQYF.

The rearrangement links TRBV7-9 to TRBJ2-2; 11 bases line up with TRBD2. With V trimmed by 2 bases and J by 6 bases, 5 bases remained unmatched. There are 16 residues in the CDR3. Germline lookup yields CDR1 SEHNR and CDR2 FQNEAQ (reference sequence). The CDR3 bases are TGTGCCAGCAGCTTACGACTAGCGGGGTTCGCCGGGGAGCTGTTTTTT. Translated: CASSLRLAGFAGELFF.

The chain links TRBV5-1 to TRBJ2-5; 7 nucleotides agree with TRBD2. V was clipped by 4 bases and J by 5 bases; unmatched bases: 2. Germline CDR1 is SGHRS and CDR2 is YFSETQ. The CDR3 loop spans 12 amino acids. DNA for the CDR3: TGCGCCAGCAGCGTGGGAGGGGAGACCCAGTACTTC. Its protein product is CASSVGGETQYF.

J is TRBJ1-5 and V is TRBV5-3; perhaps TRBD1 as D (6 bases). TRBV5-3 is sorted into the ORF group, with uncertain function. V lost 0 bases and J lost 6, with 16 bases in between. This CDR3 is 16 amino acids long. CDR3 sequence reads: CARSLVGGEMGQPQHF. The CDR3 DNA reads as TGTGCCAGAAGCTTGGTTGGGGGCGAAATGGGTCAGCCCCAGCATTTT.

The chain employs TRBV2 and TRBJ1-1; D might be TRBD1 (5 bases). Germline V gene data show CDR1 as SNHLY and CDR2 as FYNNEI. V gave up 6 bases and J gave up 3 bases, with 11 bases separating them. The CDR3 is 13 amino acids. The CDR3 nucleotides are TGTGCCAGCAGCCGACTCAGGGACACTGAAGCTTTCTTT. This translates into CASSRLRDTEAFF.

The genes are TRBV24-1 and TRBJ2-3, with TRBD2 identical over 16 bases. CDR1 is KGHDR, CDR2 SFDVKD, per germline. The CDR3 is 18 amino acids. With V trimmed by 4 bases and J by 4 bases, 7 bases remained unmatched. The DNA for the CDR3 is TGTGCCACCAGTGAAACGGGACTAGCGGGAGGGAACGCAGATACGCAGTATTTT. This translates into CATSETGLAGGNADTQYF.